This is a list of T cell receptor beta chains from one sample in a study of spatial heterogeneity in lung cancer. MiXCR was run by TCRdb on the 5' RACE reads, yielding one entry per CDR3 protein. This repertoire shows about 13,000 distinct CDR3 sequences, about 3% found once; its top ten account for about 17%. Specimen: lung tumor tissue, collected at surgery. Receptor source: a male donor with early-stage non-small cell lung cancer. Both conserved end residues are part of each CDR3. A D gene is named only where the DNA matches it firmly. Only some rows state a clone size, as once, few, many or a class for expanded clones.

cdr3_nt: TGTGCCAGCAGTTTAGGCGGGACCTTTTTATCTGGAAACACCATATATTTT
cdr3_aa: CASSLGGTFLSGNTIYF
j_call: TRBJ1-3
v_call: TRBV28
d_call: NA
clone_size: many

cdr3_nt: TGTGCCAGCAGTTACAGGGGCCAAGGGGACACTGAAGCTTTCTTT
cdr3_aa: CASSYRGQGDTEAFF
j_call: TRBJ1-1
v_call: TRBV6-6
d_call: NA
clone_size: many

cdr3_nt: TGTGCCAGCAGTTTAAGCGCGGATAGATTTACGGATACGCAGTATTTT
cdr3_aa: CASSLSADRFTDTQYF
j_call: TRBJ2-3
v_call: TRBV28
d_call: NA
clone_size: medium-sized

cdr3_nt: TGTGCCAGCATACCGGGACTAGCGCGAGAGCAGTTCTTC
cdr3_aa: CASIPGLAREQFF
j_call: TRBJ2-1
v_call: TRBV2
d_call: TRBD2
clone_size: few

cdr3_nt: TGTGCCAGCAGAGATACACAGGGGGTAGGGTCCTACAATGAGCAGTTCTTC
cdr3_aa: CASRDTQGVGSYNEQFF
j_call: TRBJ2-1
v_call: TRBV6-2/TRBV6-3
d_call: TRBD1
clone_size: many

cdr3_nt: TGTGCCAGCAGTCACCGGGACAGGGGTGAAAAACTGTTTTTT
cdr3_aa: CASSHRDRGEKLFF
j_call: TRBJ1-4
v_call: TRBV6-5
d_call: TRBD1
clone_size: many

cdr3_nt: TGCAGTGCTAGTCAGTGGGGACTAGCGGGGGCGAACACCGGGGAGCTGTTTTTT
cdr3_aa: CSASQWGLAGANTGELFF
j_call: TRBJ2-2
v_call: TRBV20-1
d_call: TRBD2
clone_size: NA

cdr3_nt: TGCGCCAGCAGTTCCGGGACAGGGGGAGAGACCCAGTACTTC
cdr3_aa: CASSSGTGGETQYF
j_call: TRBJ2-5
v_call: TRBV5-1
d_call: TRBD1
clone_size: many

cdr3_nt: TGCGCCAGCAGCCCTCGACCAACAGGGATCTCCTATAATTCACCCCTCCACTTT
cdr3_aa: CASSPRPTGISYNSPLHF
j_call: TRBJ1-6
v_call: TRBV5-1
d_call: NA
clone_size: many

cdr3_nt: TGTGCCAGCAGCGTCACAGGGGGCAGCTACGAGCAGTACTTC
cdr3_aa: CASSVTGGSYEQYF
j_call: TRBJ2-7
v_call: TRBV9
d_call: TRBD1
clone_size: few

cdr3_nt: TGTGCCAGCACCCTCCTCGCGGGCAATGAGCAGTTCTTC
cdr3_aa: CASTLLAGNEQFF
j_call: TRBJ2-1
v_call: TRBV12-3/TRBV12-4
d_call: NA
clone_size: medium-sized

cdr3_nt: TGTGCCAGCAGTTTGGCGGGGGGGCTAAATGAGCAGTTCTTC
cdr3_aa: CASSLAGGLNEQFF
j_call: TRBJ2-1
v_call: TRBV28
d_call: TRBD2
clone_size: many

cdr3_nt: TGCGCCAGCAGCTTGGCGCCCCGGGACGGCGCATACGAGCAGTACTTC
cdr3_aa: CASSLAPRDGAYEQYF
j_call: TRBJ2-7
v_call: TRBV5-1
d_call: NA
clone_size: many

cdr3_nt: TGCGCCAGCAGCTTGGCGGCAGGGGGCCAAGAGACCCAGTACTTC
cdr3_aa: CASSLAAGGQETQYF
j_call: TRBJ2-5
v_call: TRBV5-1
d_call: TRBD1
clone_size: many

cdr3_nt: TGTGCCAGCAGCTTCAAGGGGGTCACTGAAGCTTTCTTT
cdr3_aa: CASSFKGVTEAFF
j_call: TRBJ1-1
v_call: TRBV5-4
d_call: NA
clone_size: many

cdr3_nt: TGTGCCAGCTCACCACTTGGATCCGGAAGGGACACTGAAGCTTTCTTT
cdr3_aa: CASSPLGSGRDTEAFF
j_call: TRBJ1-1
v_call: TRBV18
d_call: NA
clone_size: many

cdr3_nt: TGTGCCAGCAGTTACTTTGCGGGGTCGGGAGAGACCCAGTACTTC
cdr3_aa: CASSYFAGSGETQYF
j_call: TRBJ2-5
v_call: TRBV6-5
d_call: NA
clone_size: many